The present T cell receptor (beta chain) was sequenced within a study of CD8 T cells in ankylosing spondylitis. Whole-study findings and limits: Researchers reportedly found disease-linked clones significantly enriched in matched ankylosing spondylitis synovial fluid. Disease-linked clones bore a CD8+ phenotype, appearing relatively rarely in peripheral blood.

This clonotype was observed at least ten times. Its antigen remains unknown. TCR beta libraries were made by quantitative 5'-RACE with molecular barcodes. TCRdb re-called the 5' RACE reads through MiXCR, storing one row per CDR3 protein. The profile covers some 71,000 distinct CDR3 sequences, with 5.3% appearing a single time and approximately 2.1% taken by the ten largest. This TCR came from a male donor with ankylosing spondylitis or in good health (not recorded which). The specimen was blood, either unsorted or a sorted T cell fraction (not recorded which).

This chain's CDR3 is CASSFRRGNTGELFF. CDR3 in DNA: TGTGCCAGCAGCTTCCGGCGGGGGAACACCGGGGAGCTGTTTTTT. This sequence joins TRBV11-2 and TRBJ2-2, with D maybe TRBD2 (6 bases). This CDR3 has 15 amino acids. The germline V gene encodes CDR1 SGHAT and CDR2 FQNNGV. Between the trimmed V and J ends, which lost 3 bases and 1 base, there was a span of 9 bases.